The 30 T cell receptor beta chains reported below all come from one sample, sequenced in a study of T cells after yellow fever vaccination. TCRdb fed the 5' RACE reads into MiXCR, producing one record per CDR3 protein. In the table there are 68,000 or so distinct CDR3 sequences, around 7% of which are singletons. Here the sequenced sample was CD8+ T cells sorted from PBMCs, taken roughly 45 days after the first yellow fever vaccination. The receptor set was obtained from a man between 18 and 35 years old who received the YFV17D yellow fever vaccine.

This clonotype has a count of ten or more. The chain has TRBV28 and TRBJ2-1; the D gene is possibly TRBD2 (6 bases). Deletions cut 3 bases from V and 4 bases from J, with 13 bases between. CDR1 and CDR2 (germline): MDHEN, SYDVKM. This CDR3 contains 15 residues. The CDR3: CASSLRGAGYNEQFF. The CDR3 DNA follows: TGTGCCAGCAGTTTGCGGGGCGCGGGGTACAATGAGCAGTTCTTC. The full variable domain, rest sourced from reference TRBV28 and TRBJ2-1, is DVKVTQSSRYLVKRTGEKVFLECVQDMDHENMFWYRQDPGLGLRLIYFSYDVKMKEKGDIPEGYSVSREKKERFSLILESASTNQTSMYLCASSLRGAGYNEQFFGPGTRLTVL.

V is TRBV6-2 or TRBV6-3 and J is TRBJ2-5; TRBD2 is a possible D gene (6 bases). The CDR3 is 17 residues long. The germline V and J ends were trimmed by 6 bases and 2 bases, with 22 bases remaining between them. Germline V lookup: CDR1 MNHEY, CDR2 SVGEGT. CDR3 sequence reads: CASSSETRLDHQETQYF. Here the CDR3 DNA reads TGTGCCAGCAGCTCGGAAACTAGACTAGATCATCAAGAGACCCAGTACTTC.

This clonotype appeared many times. The chain is built from TRBV7-9 and TRBJ2-2; D is unresolved. This CDR3 region has 11 residues. The V end lost 6 bases, the J end lost 5 bases, and 4 bases lay between the germline ends. Germline CDR1 reads SEHNR; CDR2 reads FQNEAQ (reference sequence). CDR3 sequence (DNA): TGTGCCAGCAGTCAAACCGGGGAGCTGTTTTTT. Translation gives CASSQTGELFF.

This clonotype was observed at least ten times. J is TRBJ2-7 and V is TRBV10-3; 9 bases are a match to TRBD1. Germline V CDR1 and CDR2: ENHRY, SYGVKD. The V segment lost 7 bases and the J segment 3 bases; nucleotides outside the gene matches: 10. The CDR3 spans 15 residues. The CDR3 coding sequence is TGTGCCATCACTCGAGCTTCGGACAGGGGCTACGAGCAGTACTTC. Translated, it gives CAITRASDRGYEQYF.

This sequence joins TRBV7-2 and TRBJ2-3; D perhaps matches TRBD2 (6 bases). The CDR3 covers 16 residues. Between the trimmed V and J ends, which lost 4 bases and 4 bases, there was a span of 18 bases. CDR1 and CDR2 (germline): SGHTA, FQGNSA. Written as DNA, the CDR3 is TGTGCCAGCAGCTACTCGGGACTCATGGGCTCAGATACGCAGTATTTT. The encoded protein is CASSYSGLMGSDTQYF.

This clonotype was detected ten times or more. The V call is TRBV5-1, the J call TRBJ1-1, with D tentatively TRBD1 (5 bases). Trimming removed 7 bases from V and 1 base from J, with 14 bases in between. This CDR3 spans 14 amino acids. Germline-derived CDR1 and CDR2 are SGHRS and YFSETQ. The DNA of the CDR3 is TGCGCCAGCTGGCGGGGGGTCGGGAACACTGAAGCTTTCTTT. Amino acid sequence: CASWRGVGNTEAFF.

This clonotype appeared a few times. The V gene is TRBV4-1, the J gene TRBJ2-1; D remains ambiguous. CDR1 MGHRA and CDR2 YSYEKL come from the germline V gene. V gave up 5 bases and J gave up 3 bases, with 17 bases separating them. This CDR3 is built from 16 residues. DNA for the CDR3: TGCGCCAGCAGCGCAAGGGCCTCCCCCCTCTACAATGAGCAGTTCTTC. Protein sequence: CASSARASPLYNEQFF.

The rearrangement uses TRBV7-6 and TRBJ2-7, with D tentatively TRBD1 or TRBD2 (5 bases each). The CDR3 has 14 amino acids. Germline V CDR1 and CDR2: SGHVS, FNYEAQ. With 2 bases removed from V and 4 bases from J, the gap between germline ends came to 12 bases. This CDR3 is CASSLTRGGYEQYV. In nucleotides, the CDR3 is TGTGCCAGCAGCTTAACACGGGGCGGGTACGAGCAGTACGTC.

This clonotype was seen ten or more times. This chain uses TRBV7-9 with TRBJ2-7; D may be TRBD2 (7 bases). This CDR3 has 16 residues. Trimming took off 3 bases at V and 9 bases at J, with 24 bases between the two ends. The V gene's germline CDR1 is SEHNR and CDR2 FQNEAQ (reference sequence). The DNA for the CDR3 is TGTGCCAGCAGCTTGGGGGGGCCGGGACTGATGAGCGGGCAGTACTTC. It encodes CASSLGGPGLMSGQYF.

The table lists this clonotype with many counts. This chain links TRBV5-1 with TRBJ2-3; D perhaps matches TRBD2 (7 bases). Germline V CDR1 and CDR2: SGHRS, YFSETQ. The CDR3 extends over 15 amino acids. V lost 5 bases and J lost 4, with 17 bases in between. The CDR3 DNA reads TGCGCCAGCAGTTTTCGGGGGGCGCCCTCAGATACGCAGTATTTT. Protein sequence: CASSFRGAPSDTQYF.

This clonotype occurred many times. The V and J genes are TRBV11-3 and TRBJ2-2; 11 positions match TRBD2. Unmatched junction bases numbered 9, after V lost 5 bases and J lost 7 bases. This CDR3 has 16 residues. Germline V gene lookup returns CDR1 SGHNT and CDR2 YENEEA. The CDR3 here is CASSPPTSGGVGELFF. DNA for the CDR3: TGTGCCAGCAGCCCCCCTACTAGCGGGGGAGTCGGGGAGCTGTTTTTT.

The V and J genes are TRBV10-3 and TRBJ1-1; TRBD1 might be the D (5 bases). V was pared by 3 bases and J by 0 bases, with 11 bases between. The CDR3 consists of 15 residues. CDR1 and CDR2 from the germline V gene are ENHRY and SYGVKD. The CDR3 protein is CAISDFQGLNTEAFF. Here the CDR3 DNA reads TGTGCCATCAGTGATTTTCAGGGATTGAACACTGAAGCTTTCTTT.

This clonotype was found many times. The genes are TRBV27 and TRBJ2-7; D assignment may be TRBD1 or TRBD2 (6 bases each). Trimming pared 6 bases from V and 3 bases from J, leaving 15 bases between. CDR1 is MNHEY, CDR2 SMNVEV, per germline (reference sequence). The CDR3 covers 14 residues. The CDR3 bases are TGTGCCAGCAGACTCGGGGGCAGTTACTACGAGCAGTACTTC. Residues: CASRLGGSYYEQYF.

Only a few counts were recorded for this clonotype. The DNA for the CDR3 is TGTGCCAGCAGCTTAGTGGGGAGCACCGGGGAGCTGTTTTTT. Protein product: CASSLVGSTGELFF. The chain links TRBV7-2 to TRBJ2-2; D might be TRBD2 (5 bases). The CDR3 runs 14 residues. Germline V gives CDR1 SGHTA, CDR2 FQGNSA. Trimming shortened V by 1 base and J by 4 bases, and 7 bases separated the two germline ends.

This clonotype was seen repeatedly, ten times or more. The genes are TRBV12-3 or TRBV12-4 and TRBJ1-1, with D hard to call. The CDR3 has 15 amino acids. Trimming removed 3 bases at V and 1 base at J, with 12 bases between. The CDR3 loop reads CASSLAGKKNTEAFF. CDR3 nucleotide sequence: TGTGCCAGCAGTTTGGCGGGTAAGAAGAACACTGAAGCTTTCTTT.

This clonotype was counted at least ten times. The chain couples TRBV12-3 or TRBV12-4 to TRBJ1-5; weak D call: TRBD1 (5 bases). Between the trimmed V and J ends, which lost 6 bases and 5 bases, there was a span of 14 bases. This CDR3 region has 14 residues. The CDR3 here is CASSLTAPDQPQHF. In DNA form, the CDR3 reads TGTGCCAGCAGCCTGACAGCGCCTGATCAGCCCCAGCATTTT.

This clonotype was seen a few times. This chain links TRBV5-1 with TRBJ2-7; D is possibly TRBD1 (6 bases). The CDR3 totals 13 residues. Looked up from germline, CDR1 is SGHRS and CDR2 is YFSETQ. V shed 2 bases and J shed 2 bases, with 8 bases lying between them. The CDR3 region has the DNA TGCGCCAGCAGCTTCACAGGGACCTACGAGCAGTACTTC. It codes for CASSFTGTYEQYF.

This clonotype was seen only a few times. This rearrangement joins TRBV12-3 or TRBV12-4 to TRBJ2-7; D gene unclear. V was clipped by 3 bases and J by 3 bases, with 6 bases between them. CDR3 size: 12 residues. In DNA form, the CDR3 reads TGTGCCAGCAGTTTGTACATCTACGAGCAGTACTTC. Translated, it gives CASSLYIYEQYF.

The table lists this clonotype with many counts. The chain combines TRBV6-1 with TRBJ2-7; the match to TRBD2 covers 11 bases. Per the germline V gene, CDR1 is MNHNS and CDR2 is SASEGT. The J segment lost 2 bases and the V segment lost 6 bases, leaving 3 bases of the junction unmatched. The CDR3 covers 14 residues. CDR3 sequence: CASSGTSGPYEQYF. In DNA, the CDR3 is TGTGCCAGCAGCGGGACTAGCGGACCCTACGAGCAGTACTTC.

This clonotype was picked up many times. The rearrangement joins TRBV12-3 or TRBV12-4 to TRBJ2-5; either TRBD1 or TRBD2 may supply D (5 bases each). The V end lost 5 bases, the J end lost 5 bases, and 15 bases lay between the germline ends. CDR3 length: 14 residues. CDR3 sequence: CASSGTGTQETQYF. The CDR3 bases are TGTGCCAGCAGTGGGACCGGAACCCAGGAGACCCAGTACTTC.

This clonotype was observed at least ten times. The chain combines TRBV12-3 or TRBV12-4 with TRBJ2-5; TRBD2 matches at 12 bases. With 2 bases clipped from V and 12 bases from J, the junction kept 7 bases outside the gene matches. The CDR3 totals 14 residues. CDR3 in amino acids: CASSLSLAGGPKYF. CDR3 DNA: TGTGCCAGCAGTTTATCCCTAGCGGGGGGGCCTAAGTACTTC.

The chain combines TRBV6-5 with TRBJ1-1, with D maybe TRBD1 (5 bases). V was pared by 3 bases and J by 5 bases, with 10 bases between. The CDR3 is 13 residues long. In germline, CDR1 is MNHEY, CDR2 SVGAGI. As DNA, the CDR3 is TGTGCCAGCAGTTATCGGGACCAGACTGAAGCTTTCTTT. This sequence encodes CASSYRDQTEAFF.

This clonotype was seen repeatedly, ten times or more. The rearrangement joins TRBV7-9 to TRBJ2-3; D unresolved. The length of the CDR3 is 14 residues. The V gene lost 11 bases and the J gene lost 1 base, with 16 bases spanning the gap. Germline V gene sequence: CDR1 SEHNR, CDR2 FQNEAQ (reference sequence). CDR3 in amino acids: CAHPTEFGTDTQYF. The CDR3 coding sequence is TGTGCCCACCCGACCGAATTCGGCACAGATACGCAGTATTTT.

This clonotype was seen repeatedly, ten times or more. The chain employs TRBV30 and TRBJ2-2; D is undetermined. Germline V lookup: CDR1 GTSNPN, CDR2 SVGIG (reference sequence). The V end lost 1 base, the J end lost 6 bases, and 12 bases lay between the germline ends. This CDR3 comprises 14 residues. The chain's CDR3 is CAWSAAPESGELFF. Here the CDR3 DNA reads TGTGCCTGGAGTGCGGCTCCGGAGTCCGGGGAGCTGTTTTTT.

This clonotype was detected many times. V is TRBV7-9 and J is TRBJ2-2; 9 nucleotides align to TRBD1. The germline CDR1 and CDR2 sequences are SEHNR and FQNEAQ (reference sequence). This CDR3 is built from 15 residues. The V gene end was trimmed by 5 bases and the J gene end by 6 bases; junction bases not matched to a gene: 7. The CDR3, as DNA: TGTGCCAGCAGCCCGCCGGGACAGGGCGCCGGGGAGCTGTTTTTT. Its protein product is CASSPPGQGAGELFF.

This clonotype turned up a few times. The V gene is TRBV4-3, the J gene TRBJ2-2; the match to TRBD1 covers 8 bases. Germline loops: CDR1 LGHNA, CDR2 YSLEER. The CDR3 extends over 16 amino acids. Trimming removed 4 bases from V and 7 bases from J; junction bases left unmatched: 11. The CDR3 is CASSPRTGRKDGELFF. CDR3 sequence (DNA): TGCGCCAGCAGCCCGAGGACAGGGAGAAAGGACGGGGAGCTGTTTTTT.

This clonotype was counted many times. The V and J genes are TRBV7-6 and TRBJ2-2, with D uncertain. The ends were cut back, 5 bases at V and 1 base at J, with 8 bases in the middle. Germline lookup yields CDR1 SGHVS and CDR2 FNYEAQ. The CDR3 sequence is 14 residues long. This chain's CDR3 is CASSPPGNTGELFF. The CDR3 DNA reads TGTGCCAGCAGCCCCCCAGGGAACACCGGGGAGCTGTTTTTT.

This clonotype occurred a few times. The V gene is TRBV27, the J gene TRBJ2-1; no definite D call. Germline CDR1 is MNHEY and CDR2 is SMNVEV (reference sequence). Deletions cut 4 bases from V and 3 bases from J, with 10 bases between. The CDR3 spans 14 residues. The CDR3 nucleotides are TGTGCCAGCAGTTCGTTAAGCAACTACAATGAGCAGTTCTTC. This translates into CASSSLSNYNEQFF.

This clonotype was seen a few times. This sequence joins TRBV19 and TRBJ2-7; D possibly corresponds to TRBD1 (6 bases). CDR1 and CDR2 (germline): LNHDA, SQIVND (reference sequence). The CDR3 is 14 amino acids. V lost 6 bases, J lost 3 bases, and 15 bases lay in between. The CDR3 nucleotides are TGTGCCAGTAGCCCGGGGACACAGAACTACGAGCAGTACTTC. Its translation is CASSPGTQNYEQYF.

This clonotype was seen at least ten times. The V gene is TRBV7-9, the J gene TRBJ2-5; D unclear. This CDR3 comprises 14 residues. Per the germline V gene, CDR1 is SEHNR and CDR2 is FQNEAQ (reference sequence). Between the trimmed V and J ends, which lost 5 bases and 5 bases, there was a span of 15 bases. CDR3: CASSALSAAETQYF. For the CDR3, the DNA is TGTGCCAGCAGCGCCCTCTCGGCCGCGGAGACCCAGTACTTC. Combining the CDR3 with reference TRBV7-9 and TRBJ2-5 gives the whole variable domain DTGVSQNPRHKITKRGQNVTFRCDPISEHNRLYWYRQTLGQGPEFLTYFQNEAQLEKSRLLSDRFSAERPKGSFSTLEIQRTEQGDSAMYLCASSALSAAETQYFGPGTRLLVL.